These 24 T cell receptor beta chains share one sample of origin, sequenced in a study of control samples from healthy donors and cancer patients. The assay was immunoSEQ multiplex PCR, and TCRdb's table has in-frame clones only and misses some. The repertoire includes roughly 40,000 clones, 92% of them detected once, and roughly 3.5% sits in the top ten. The material sequenced was blood. The source is a woman aged 50 to 60 in good health.

The chain recombines TRBV18 with TRBJ2-7; 9 nucleotides line up with TRBD2. The length of the CDR3 is 15 residues. Germline values: CDR1 KGHSH, CDR2 LQKENI. With 0 bases clipped from V and 7 bases from J, the junction kept 7 bases outside the gene matches. The CDR3 DNA reads TGTGCCAGCTCACCACCGGGACTAGCCCCGGGGGAGCAGTACTTC. This sequence encodes CASSPPGLAPGEQYF. The full variable domain, rest sourced from reference TRBV18 and TRBJ2-7, is NAGVMQNPRHLVRRRGQEARLRCSPMKGHSHVYWYRQLPEEGLKFMVYLQKENIIDESGMPKERFSAEFPKEGPSILRIQQVVRGDSAAYFCASSPPGLAPGEQYFGPGTRLTVT.

The genes are TRBV28 and TRBJ1-4, with TRBD1 matching over 8 bases. Looked up from germline, CDR1 is MDHEN and CDR2 is SYDVKM. Trimming at V came to 6 bases and at J to 6 bases, leaving 9 bases not matched to a gene. This CDR3 region has 15 residues. The CDR3 DNA reads TGTGCCAGCAGCTCGGGAGGGACAGGTCATGAAAAACTGTTTTTT. Its translation: CASSSGGTGHEKLFF.

This clone appeared a few times. Other DNA sequences in the sample encode the same CDR3. The V and J genes are TRBV9 and TRBJ1-6; D is unclear. V lost 0 bases and J 7 bases, leaving 8 bases between the germline ends. CDR1 is SGDLS, CDR2 YYNGEE, per germline. This CDR3 is 14 amino acids long. CDR3 nucleotide sequence: TGTGCCAGCAGCGTAGGGGGTGAGAATTCACCCCTCCACTTT. This translates into CASSVGGENSPLHF.

V gene TRBV19 combines with J gene TRBJ1-2, with TRBD1 matching 9 bases. The CDR3 runs 15 residues. The germline gives CDR1 LNHDA, CDR2 SQIVND (reference sequence). The J segment lost 10 bases and the V segment lost 2 bases, leaving 11 bases of the junction unmatched. For the CDR3, the DNA is TGTGCCAGTAGTATATCGGGACAGGGAATGGCTTTCTACACCTTC. It codes for CASSISGQGMAFYTF.

The V call is TRBV19, the J call TRBJ1-2; D perhaps matches TRBD1 (5 bases). This CDR3 comprises 13 residues. In germline, CDR1 is LNHDA, CDR2 SQIVND (reference sequence). V was shortened by 4 bases and J by 7 bases, with 13 bases between the two germline ends. CDR3 DNA sequence: TGTGCCAGTAGTACTCAGGGAGGCGGTGGCTACACCTTC. Amino acids: CASSTQGGGGYTF.

V usage is TRBV5-1 and J usage is TRBJ1-2; TRBD1 matches at 7 bases. Germline V gene sequence: CDR1 SGHRS, CDR2 YFSETQ. The CDR3 is 15 amino acids. V shed 2 bases, J shed 3 bases, and the junction held 7 bases outside the gene matches. The DNA for the CDR3 is TGCGCCAGCAGCTTTACGGCAGGGGGTGACTATGGCTACACCTTC. As protein: CASSFTAGGDYGYTF.

V is TRBV6-2 or TRBV6-3 and J is TRBJ1-5; TRBD1 agrees at 7 bases. Losses at the gene ends were 6 bases for V and 3 bases for J; bases not matched to a gene: 20. Per germline, CDR1 MNHEY and CDR2 SVGEGT. CDR3 length: 19 amino acids. Written as DNA, the CDR3 is TGTGCCAGCAGCGGACTCGGCCTCCTTCAGGGGGTGAACAATCAGCCCCAGCATTTT. Amino acid sequence: CASSGLGLLQGVNNQPQHF.

The sample holds one count of this clone. The chain carries TRBV4-3 and TRBJ1-1; D is possibly TRBD1 (5 bases). Germline values: CDR1 LGHNA, CDR2 YSLEER. V shed 0 bases and J shed 5 bases, with 19 bases lying between them. This CDR3 is 17 amino acids long. DNA of the CDR3: TGCGCCAGCAGCCAAGATCCCCACCAGGGCGGGCGGACTGAAGCTTTCTTT. As protein: CASSQDPHQGGRTEAFF.

The gene calls are TRBV6-5 and TRBJ1-2; D ambiguous. Germline V gives CDR1 MNHEY, CDR2 SVGAGI. The CDR3 loop spans 15 amino acids. The ends were cut back, 0 bases at V and 8 bases at J, with 16 bases in the middle. DNA for the CDR3: TGTGCCAGCAGTTACTCGAGGACTTCCAGCCAAGGCTACACCTTC. Translating gives CASSYSRTSSQGYTF.

Only one count was recorded for this clone. This chain uses TRBV3-1 (or the pseudogene TRBV3-2) with TRBJ2-1; maybe TRBD1 (5 bases). Germline-derived CDR1 and CDR2 are LGHDT and YNNKEL (reference sequence). V was clipped by 0 bases and J by 0 bases, with 15 bases between them. CDR3 length: 18 residues. The CDR3 spells CASSQDRTGTISYNEQFF. The CDR3 region has the DNA TGTGCCAGCAGCCAAGATCGAACAGGAACGATCTCCTACAATGAGCAGTTCTTC.

The CDR3 bases are TGTGCCAGCTCACCACCGGGGCTAGCCAAAAACATTCAGTACTTC. Protein: CASSPPGLAKNIQYF. V is TRBV18 and J is TRBJ2-4; perhaps TRBD1 as D (5 bases). Germline V gene data show CDR1 as KGHSH and CDR2 as LQKENI. Deletions cut 0 bases from V and 0 bases from J, with 6 bases between. The CDR3 is 15 amino acids. Full variable domain (rest looked up from reference TRBV18 and TRBJ2-4): NAGVMQNPRHLVRRRGQEARLRCSPMKGHSHVYWYRQLPEEGLKFMVYLQKENIIDESGMPKERFSAEFPKEGPSILRIQQVVRGDSAAYFCASSPPGLAKNIQYFGAGTRLSVL.

The CDR3 spells CASSLAGREKLFF. DNA for the CDR3: TGCGCCAGCAGCTTGGCTGGGAGAGAAAAACTGTTTTTT. The rearrangement uses TRBV5-1 and TRBJ1-4; D ambiguous. V gave up 0 bases and J gave up 8 bases, with 8 bases separating them. CDR1 and CDR2 from the germline V gene are SGHRS and YFSETQ. CDR3 length: 13 residues.

J is TRBJ2-1 and V is TRBV7-2; D call uncertain. The ends were cut back, 4 bases at V and 5 bases at J, with 18 bases in the middle. Germline-derived CDR1 and CDR2 are SGHTA and FQGNSA. This CDR3 is built from 16 residues. The CDR3 loop reads CASSSGVRAGNNEQFF. Here the CDR3 DNA reads TGTGCCAGCAGCTCCGGTGTAAGAGCCGGTAACAATGAGCAGTTCTTC.

The rearrangement joins TRBV19 to TRBJ1-1, with 7 nucleotides matching TRBD1. CDR1 and CDR2 from the germline V gene are LNHDA and SQIVND (reference sequence). J was trimmed by 6 bases and V by 4 bases; bases with no gene match: 11. The CDR3 has 15 residues. The chain's CDR3 is CASSTENRGRAEAFF. CDR3 coding DNA: TGTGCCAGTAGTACCGAAAACAGGGGCAGGGCTGAAGCTTTCTTT.

This clone has only a few counts. V and J are TRBV11-1 and TRBJ1-1; D is unclear. Germline V gene data show CDR1 as SGHAT and CDR2 as FQDESV (reference sequence). V was trimmed by 2 bases and J by 4 bases, leaving 8 bases between them. This CDR3 has 13 residues. CDR3 in amino acids: CASSLNRGTEAFF. CDR3 nucleotides: TGTGCCAGCAGCTTAAACCGAGGCACTGAAGCTTTCTTT.

The chain employs TRBV2 and TRBJ1-2; D call uncertain. This CDR3 spans 14 amino acids. In germline, CDR1 is SNHLY, CDR2 FYNNEI. V lost 5 bases, J lost 8 bases, and 18 bases lay in between. The CDR3 here is CASSPNLGKRGYTF. The CDR3 DNA sequence: TGTGCCAGCAGTCCAAACTTAGGGAAGAGGGGCTACACCTTC.

The chain links TRBV18 to TRBJ1-4; maybe TRBD1 (5 bases). Germline assignment: CDR1 KGHSH and CDR2 LQKENI. V shed 6 bases and J shed 5 bases, with 22 bases lying between them. This CDR3 has 17 residues. The CDR3 coding sequence is TGTGCCAGCTCGCTCTTGACTTCCGGGACGGGGAATGAAAAACTGTTTTTT. The encoded protein is CASSLLTSGTGNEKLFF.

The rearrangement links TRBV14 to TRBJ1-6, with D hard to call. The CDR3 is 15 amino acids. Trimming pared 4 bases from V and 14 bases from J, leaving 21 bases between. Germline V CDR1 and CDR2: SGHDN, FVKESK. The CDR3 region has the DNA TGTGCCAGCAGCCCCCCCGGGTCTACGAAAGGAACCCTCCACTTT. It specifies CASSPPGSTKGTLHF.

The chain joins TRBV5-5 to TRBJ2-7; D may be TRBD1 (6 bases). Trimming stripped 4 bases from V and 0 bases from J, with 8 bases between. Per the germline V gene, CDR1 is SGHKS and CDR2 is YYEKEE (reference sequence). This CDR3 is 13 amino acids long. In nucleotides, the CDR3 is TGTGCCAGCAGCAAGGGACACTCCTACGAGCAGTACTTC. Translated: CASSKGHSYEQYF.

The chain combines TRBV4-3 with TRBJ2-3; the D is unclear. CDR3 length: 13 amino acids. V lost 4 bases and J lost 5, with 10 bases in between. In germline, CDR1 is LGHNA, CDR2 YSLEER. For the CDR3, the DNA is TGCGCCAGCAGCCCCCGGCCCGAAGATACGCAGTATTTT. It encodes CASSPRPEDTQYF.

Here the CDR3 DNA reads TGTGCCAGCAGCTTCGGCAGAGCCCAAGAGACCCAGTACTTC. This sequence encodes CASSFGRAQETQYF. V is TRBV5-4 and J is TRBJ2-5, with D unresolved. This CDR3 is built from 14 residues. Trimming took off 2 bases at V and 1 base at J, with 9 bases between the two ends. Looked up from germline, CDR1 is SGHNT and CDR2 is YYREEE (reference sequence).

J is TRBJ2-7 and V is TRBV11-1; D remains ambiguous. Trimming removed 5 bases at V and 4 bases at J, with 15 bases between. Germline V lookup: CDR1 SGHAT, CDR2 FQDESV (reference sequence). The CDR3 has 14 amino acids. CDR3 sequence reads: CASSPTRWGYEQYF. The CDR3 DNA sequence: TGTGCCAGCAGCCCTACAAGATGGGGTTACGAGCAGTACTTC.

V usage is TRBV18 and J usage is TRBJ2-1; D not certain. The V end was cut by 3 bases, the J end by 4 bases, with 13 bases between. The CDR3 sequence is 15 residues long. CDR1 and CDR2 (germline): KGHSH, LQKENI. CDR3 bases: TGTGCCAGCTCACCGGACCTGGGCATTTACAATGAGCAGTTCTTC. It encodes CASSPDLGIYNEQFF.

The V and J genes are TRBV19 and TRBJ2-2, with 9 positions matching TRBD1. The CDR3 consists of 20 residues. The junction had 24 bases not matched to a gene; V was cut back by 7 bases and J by 6 bases. CDR1 is LNHDA, CDR2 SQIVND, per germline (reference sequence). Written as DNA, the CDR3 is TGTGCCAGTATGAACTCCCGGACAGGGGTCGCCCTCCAACGCCCCGGGGAGCTGTTTTTT. Translation: CASMNSRTGVALQRPGELFF. The full variable domain, rest sourced from reference TRBV19 and TRBJ2-2, is DGGITQSPKYLFRKEGQNVTLSCEQNLNHDAMYWYRQDPGQGLRLIYYSQIVNDFQKGDIAEGYSVSREKKESFPLTVTSAQKNPTAFYLCASMNSRTGVALQRPGELFFGEGSRLTVL.